Listed below are T cell receptor beta chains from one sample, sequenced in a study of cytomegalovirus exposure and HLA in healthy donors. Libraries were prepared by immunoSEQ multiplex PCR; TCRdb keeps only in-frame clonotypes and omits some of them. The data contain some 110,000 clones, roughly four fifths of them singletons. Sequenced input: PBMCs. The receptors shown here come from a male donor in good health and CMV-seropositive. Each CDR3 is given with its conserved first and last residue. The D gene is left open where the match is weak. Size is stated for part of the rows, as once, few or many counts, or as a class when the clone is expanded.

.,TRBJ2-7,TRBD2,TRBV5-4,CASSFGTSAVGSTYEQYF,TGTGCCAGCAGCTTCGGGACTAGCGCAGTGGGTAGCACCTACGAGCAGTACTTC
.,TRBJ2-1,.,TRBV7-9,CASSFSFEQFF,TGTGCCAGCAGCTTTTCCTTTGAGCAGTTCTTC
.,TRBJ2-3,.,TRBV6-5,CASRYRGMSLTDTQYF,TGTGCCAGCAGGTACCGCGGCATGTCCCTCACAGATACGCAGTATTTT
.,TRBJ2-3,TRBD2,TRBV2,CASTGGGPHTDTQYF,TGTGCCAGCACAGGCGGGGGGCCTCACACAGATACGCAGTATTTT
.,TRBJ2-1,TRBD2,TRBV5-1,CASILTTSGGTIPHEQFF,TGCGCCAGCATCCTAACAACTAGCGGGGGGACTATACCCCATGAGCAGTTCTTC
.,TRBJ2-3,TRBD2,TRBV4-1,CASSAPGLAGGHLDTQYF,TGCGCCAGCAGCGCACCGGGACTAGCGGGAGGCCACCTGGATACGCAGTATTTT
.,TRBJ2-3,TRBD2,TRBV29-1,CSVPSGTGTDTQYF,TGCAGCGTCCCTAGCGGGACGGGCACAGATACGCAGTATTTT
.,TRBJ1-4,.,TRBV14,CASSQGGGGDEKLFF,TGTGCCAGCAGCCAAGGAGGGGGGGGTGATGAAAAACTGTTTTTT
.,TRBJ2-1,TRBD1,TRBV28,CASSSYSTGRNEQFF,TGTGCCAGCAGTTCCTACTCGACAGGGCGGAATGAGCAGTTCTTC
once,TRBJ1-4,.,TRBV5-1,CASSLGVNEKLFF,TGCGCCAGCAGCTTGGGAGTAAATGAAAAACTGTTTTTT
.,TRBJ1-3,.,TRBV7-2,CASSLQGSGNTIYF,TGTGCCAGCAGCCTACAGGGCTCCGGAAACACCATATATTTT
few,TRBJ2-6,TRBD1,TRBV9,CASSDPDRAGANVLTF,TGTGCCAGCAGCGATCCAGACAGGGCTGGGGCCAACGTCCTGACTTTC
.,TRBJ2-6,.,TRBV7-2,CASSTQGAGANVLTF,TGTGCCAGCAGCACACAGGGTGCTGGGGCCAACGTCCTGACTTTC
.,TRBJ1-1,.,TRBV7-6,CASSRLQNTEAFF,TGTGCCAGCAGCCGCTTACAGAACACTGAAGCTTTCTTT
once,TRBJ2-7,TRBD1,TRBV9,CASSASDRANYEQYF,TGTGCCAGCAGCGCGTCAGACAGGGCCAACTACGAGCAGTACTTC
.,TRBJ1-4,.,TRBV14,CASSQVSREKLFF,TGTGCCAGCAGCCAAGTATCCAGAGAAAAACTGTTTTTT
.,TRBJ2-3,TRBD1,TRBV18,CASSPPWDRGHTQYF,TGTGCCAGCTCACCACCCTGGGACAGGGGTCATACGCAGTATTTT
.,TRBJ2-6,.,TRBV15,CATSDGRGYSGANVLTF,TGTGCCACCAGCGATGGTAGGGGTTACTCTGGGGCCAACGTCCTGACTTTC
.,TRBJ2-7,TRBD1,TRBV30,CACIPGTGGLEQYF,TGTGCCTGTATACCCGGGACAGGGGGCTTGGAGCAGTACTTC
.,TRBJ2-3,.,TRBV28,CASSPFTGSRGSDTQYF,TGTGCCAGCAGTCCCTTCACAGGTTCCCGCGGTTCGGATACGCAGTATTTT
.,TRBJ2-2,TRBD1,TRBV6-4,CASSDSDRGNTGELFF,TGTGCCAGCAGTGACAGCGACAGGGGAAACACCGGGGAGCTGTTTTTT
.,TRBJ2-1,.,TRBV19,CASSTRAIMNNEQFF,TGTGCCAGTAGTACCAGGGCGATAATGAACAATGAGCAGTTCTTC
.,TRBJ1-5,.,TRBV28,CASRSDRSHQPQHF,TGTGCCAGCAGATCTGACAGGAGTCATCAGCCCCAGCATTTT
few,TRBJ1-5,.,TRBV10-2,CATRHGNQPQHF,TGCGCCACCCGACATGGTAATCAGCCCCAGCATTTT
.,TRBJ1-5,.,TRBV5-5,CASSLASGGGNNQPQHF,TGTGCCAGCAGCTTGGCCAGCGGGGGGGGAAACAATCAGCCCCAGCATTTT
few,TRBJ2-7,.,TRBV5-4,CASSLRGANEQYF,TGTGCCAGCAGCTTGCGGGGGGCGAACGAGCAGTACTTC
few,TRBJ1-1,.,TRBV4-3,CASSQDRSQMTEAFF,TGCGCCAGCAGCCAAGATCGCAGTCAAATGACTGAAGCTTTCTTT
.,TRBJ1-4,.,TRBV15,CATSTVWQENEKLFF,TGTGCCACCAGCACGGTTTGGCAGGAAAATGAAAAACTGTTTTTT
.,TRBJ2-5,TRBD1,TRBV29-1,CSGGQGGAQYF,TGCAGCGGCGGACAGGGAGGAGCCCAGTACTTC